This T cell receptor (beta chain) came from a study of technical replicates of blood from a few donors. The method was immunoSEQ multiplex PCR; TCRdb's version includes in-frame clones alone and lacks a portion of them. In the table there are 90,000 or so clones, 95% of which are singletons. Source material: T cells isolated from PBMCs. The sequence came from a human donor in good health.

As DNA, the CDR3 is TGTGCCAGCAGCCCGAGGGTGGACCGAGACTACGAGCAGTACTTC. It yields the protein CASSPRVDRDYEQYF. This chain links TRBV5-8 with TRBJ2-7, with D possibly being TRBD2 (5 bases). Germline V gene data show CDR1 as SGHTS and CDR2 as YDEGEE. CDR3 size: 15 residues. The V end was cut by 4 bases, the J end by 3 bases, with 17 bases between.